This TCR beta chain was retrieved from a study of cytotoxic CD8 clonotypes in ibrutinib-treated CLL. Note on this clone: Its antigen is still unknown.

Deep sequencing aimed at 1 in 200,000 to 1 in 1 million T cells' resolution. Sequencing was performed with immunoSEQ multiplex PCR; in TCRdb, only in-frame clones are kept and a portion is missing. Among roughly 14,000 clones, more than 60% were seen once, and the ten largest hold approximately 5.5%. Findings and caveats of the study: Clonality showed a rise at ibrutinib response that reversed toward baseline at progression. Clonotypes that were public were uncommon, and they contracted or stayed stable on treatment. Clonality measured at baseline exceeded age-matched healthy donors, tracking circulating CD8+ T-cell counts.

The receptor was isolated from a human donor with chronic lymphocytic leukemia. Sequences were derived from PBMCs, sampled before ibrutinib treatment.

CDR3 bases: TGTGCCTGGAGTAGGGGGGTAGAAGGAAACACCATATATTTT. Residues: CAWSRGVEGNTIYF. The chain couples TRBV30 to TRBJ1-3, with D possibly matching TRBD1 (6 bases). CDR3 size: 14 residues. Deletions cut 2 bases from V and 4 bases from J, with 12 bases between. Germline V gene lookup returns CDR1 GTSNPN and CDR2 SVGIG (reference sequence).